The 20 T cell receptor beta chains below were found in one sample sequenced in a study of cytomegalovirus exposure and HLA in healthy donors. Both 60 Vbeta primers and 13 Jbeta primers went into the PCR. TCRdb keeps only in-frame clones here, not all; method: immunoSEQ multiplex PCR. The repertoire table contains about 110,000 clones. Sequenced: PBMCs. All receptors derive from a man aged 25-45 years in good health and CMV-seronegative.

The chain has TRBV10-2 and TRBJ1-3; D is possibly TRBD1 (5 bases). This CDR3 region has 13 residues. CDR1 and CDR2 (germline): WSHSY, SAAADI. With 7 bases removed from V and 2 bases from J, the gap between germline ends came to 9 bases. The CDR3 here is CASTLTAGNTIYF. In DNA, the CDR3 is TGCGCCAGCACCCTGACAGCTGGAAACACCATATATTTT.

The chain links TRBV19 to TRBJ2-1, with 7 bases identical to TRBD1. After removal of 5 bases from V and 0 bases from J, the junction contained 4 bases not matched to a gene. CDR3 size: 15 residues. Looked up from germline, CDR1 is LNHDA and CDR2 is SQIVND (reference sequence). The CDR3 nucleotides read TGTGCCAGTAGTTCGTGGGACAGCTCCTACAATGAGCAGTTCTTC. It codes for CASSSWDSSYNEQFF. Using reference TRBV19 and TRBJ2-1 for the parts outside the CDR3, the full variable domain is DGGITQSPKYLFRKEGQNVTLSCEQNLNHDAMYWYRQDPGQGLRLIYYSQIVNDFQKGDIAEGYSVSREKKESFPLTVTSAQKNPTAFYLCASSSWDSSYNEQFFGPGTRLTVL.

The chain recombines TRBV9 with TRBJ2-7, with 9 bases aligning to TRBD1. The J segment lost 0 bases and the V segment lost 3 bases, leaving 4 bases of the junction unmatched. CDR3 length: 15 amino acids. Per the germline V gene, CDR1 is SGDLS and CDR2 is YYNGEE. The CDR3 DNA is TGTGCCAGCAGCGCTCGACAGGGGGACTCCTACGAGCAGTACTTC. This gives the protein CASSARQGDSYEQYF. The variable domain in full, completed from reference TRBV9 and TRBJ2-7, reads DSGVTQTPKHLITATGQRVTLRCSPRSGDLSVYWYQQSLDQGLQFLIQYYNGEERAKGNILERFSAQQFPDLHSELNLSSLELGDSALYFCASSARQGDSYEQYFGPGTRLTVT.

This chain joins TRBV5-4 and TRBJ2-3; D might be TRBD2 (7 bases). Looked up from germline, CDR1 is SGHNT and CDR2 is YYREEE (reference sequence). This CDR3 spans 16 amino acids. V was trimmed by 5 bases and J by 3 bases, leaving 19 bases between them. CDR3 residues: CASRGGAPDWTDTQYF. CDR3 bases: TGTGCCAGCAGGGGGGGGGCCCCCGATTGGACAGATACGCAGTATTTT.

The chain uses TRBV2 and TRBJ2-2, with a tentative D call TRBD2 (5 bases). Germline lookup yields CDR1 SNHLY and CDR2 FYNNEI. V was pared by 3 bases and J by 5 bases, with 10 bases between. The CDR3 spans 14 residues. CDR3 sequence: CASSDRTGTGELFF. CDR3 DNA: TGTGCCAGCAGTGATCGGACGGGGACCGGGGAGCTGTTTTTT. The whole variable domain, remainder taken from reference TRBV2 and TRBJ2-2, is EPEVTQTPSHQVTQMGQEVILRCVPISNHLYFYWYRQILGQKVEFLVSFYNNEISEKSEIFDDQFSVERPDGSNFTLKIRSTKLEDSAMYFCASSDRTGTGELFFGEGSRLTVL.

The chain carries TRBV15 and TRBJ2-1; 11 nucleotides match TRBD2. J lost 4 bases, V lost 5 bases, and 7 bases had no gene match. Germline loops: CDR1 LNHNV, CDR2 YYDKDF (reference sequence). This CDR3 has 16 residues. The CDR3 sequence: CATSARLAGLYNEQFF. As DNA, the CDR3 is TGTGCCACCAGCGCCCGACTAGCGGGGTTGTACAATGAGCAGTTCTTC.

This rearrangement joins TRBV2 to TRBJ1-2; tentatively, D is TRBD1 (5 bases). The germline CDR1 and CDR2 sequences are SNHLY and FYNNEI. Trimming removed 3 bases from V and 3 bases from J, with 8 bases in between. The CDR3 runs 13 residues. CDR3 sequence: CASSEGQYYGYTF. CDR3 bases: TGTGCCAGCAGTGAGGGGCAGTACTATGGCTACACCTTC. The variable domain in full, with the rest retrieved from reference TRBV2 and TRBJ1-2, is EPEVTQTPSHQVTQMGQEVILRCVPISNHLYFYWYRQILGQKVEFLVSFYNNEISEKSEIFDDQFSVERPDGSNFTLKIRSTKLEDSAMYFCASSEGQYYGYTFGSGTRLTVV.

The chain is built from TRBV6-1 and TRBJ2-2, with no clear D. The CDR3 is made up of 14 amino acids. V was pared by 7 bases and J by 1 base, with 10 bases between. CDR1 MNHNS and CDR2 SASEGT come from the germline V gene. DNA for the CDR3: TGTGCCAGCACCACCTCGGGGAACACCGGGGAGCTGTTTTTT. Amino acid sequence: CASTTSGNTGELFF.

V gene TRBV27 combines with J gene TRBJ1-1; D is ambiguous. Germline V CDR1 and CDR2: MNHEY, SMNVEV (reference sequence). CDR3 size: 13 residues. Trimming removed 6 bases at V and 3 bases at J, with 11 bases between. CDR3 sequence reads: CASRNVGYTEAFF. The CDR3 DNA is TGTGCCAGCAGGAATGTCGGGTACACTGAAGCTTTCTTT.

This chain links TRBV5-1 with TRBJ2-3; 7 nucleotides agree with TRBD1. Per the germline V gene, CDR1 is SGHRS and CDR2 is YFSETQ. CDR3 length equals 16 residues. The V gene end was trimmed by 3 bases and the J gene end by 2 bases; junction bases not matched to a gene: 9. Here the CDR3 reads CASSSPTGHDTDTQYF. The CDR3 nucleotides read TGCGCCAGCAGCTCTCCGACAGGGCACGACACAGATACGCAGTATTTT.

The chain's CDR3 is CAISESGTTREKLFF. CDR3 nucleotide sequence: TGTGCCATCAGTGAGTCAGGGACTACTAGGGAAAAACTGTTTTTT. This rearrangement joins TRBV10-3 to TRBJ1-4; D perhaps matches TRBD1 (5 bases). The V gene lost 0 bases and the J gene lost 8 bases, with 13 bases spanning the gap. CDR1 and CDR2 (germline): ENHRY, SYGVKD. The CDR3 contains 15 residues.

The CDR3 sequence is CANLKRGEETQYF. Written as DNA, the CDR3 is TGTGCCAACTTAAAGCGGGGGGAAGAGACCCAGTACTTC. V gene TRBV19 combines with J gene TRBJ2-5; 9 nucleotides agree with TRBD2. Germline trimming cut 10 bases from V and 3 bases from J; bases unmatched to any gene: 6. Germline assignment: CDR1 LNHDA and CDR2 SQIVND (reference sequence). The CDR3 is 13 residues long.

About this clone itself: The junction departs from the called germline gene at one end, perhaps through a read error. The chain links TRBV7-9 to TRBJ1-5; D might be TRBD1 (6 bases). The germline gives CDR1 SEHNR, CDR2 FQNEAQ (reference sequence). The CDR3 runs to 12 residues. The CDR3 loop reads CPRQDSNQPQHF. The CDR3 DNA reads TGTCCCAGACAGGATAGCAATCAGCCCCAGCATTTT.

The chain joins TRBV12-5 to TRBJ1-1; D is uncertain. The germline V gene has CDR1 LGHNT and CDR2 FRNRAP. This CDR3 spans 14 amino acids. V was trimmed by 0 bases and J by 0 bases, leaving 5 bases between them. Here the CDR3 DNA reads TGTGCTAGTGGTTTGGTGGGAGTGAACACTGAAGCTTTCTTT. The encoded protein is CASGLVGVNTEAFF.

The J gene is TRBJ1-5, the V gene TRBV6-5; the D is unclear. CDR1 and CDR2 (germline): MNHEY, SVGAGI. Trimming took 1 base from V and 6 from J, leaving 7 bases between them. This CDR3 spans 13 amino acids. CDR3 in amino acids: CASSYLGGQPQHF. The CDR3 bases are TGTGCCAGCAGTTACTTGGGAGGTCAGCCCCAGCATTTT.

The chain has TRBV5-1 and TRBJ2-5; the D is unclear. Trimming removed 0 bases at V and 2 bases at J, with 5 bases between. Germline V gene data show CDR1 as SGHRS and CDR2 as YFSETQ. The CDR3 loop spans 13 amino acids. The CDR3 here is CASSLVYQETQYF. CDR3 sequence (DNA): TGCGCCAGCAGCTTGGTCTATCAAGAGACCCAGTACTTC. The full variable domain, in which reference TRBV5-1 and TRBJ2-5 provide the parts outside the CDR3, is KAGVTQTPRYLIKTRGQQVTLSCSPISGHRSVSWYQQTPGQGLQFLFEYFSETQRNKGNFPGRFSGRQFSNSRSEMNVSTLELGDSALYLCASSLVYQETQYFGPGTRLLVL.

The V and J genes are TRBV7-9 and TRBJ2-5; tentative D call: TRBD2 (6 bases). The J call is doubtful: the DNA matches TRBJ2-7 better. The CDR3 extends over 18 amino acids. Germline lookup yields CDR1 SEHNR and CDR2 FQNEAQ (reference sequence). CDR3 protein: CASSHDLATSPGIYEQYF. DNA for the CDR3: TGTGCCAGCAGCCACGACTTAGCAACTAGCCCCGGAATCTACGAGCAGTACTTC.

This chain connects TRBV4-3 to TRBJ2-3; 13 bases agree with TRBD2. J lost 3 bases, V lost 0 bases, and 9 bases had no gene match. Germline V gene data show CDR1 as LGHNA and CDR2 as YSLEER. The CDR3 is 19 residues long. CDR3 in DNA: TGCGCCAGCAGCCAAGATTGGGGTAGACTAGCGGGGGGAACAGATACGCAGTATTTT. It is translated as CASSQDWGRLAGGTDTQYF.

The V call is TRBV29-1, the J call TRBJ1-6, with TRBD1 matching over 7 bases. Germline V gives CDR1 SQVTM, CDR2 ANQGSEA. The J segment lost 0 bases and the V segment lost 7 bases, leaving 15 bases of the junction unmatched. The CDR3 consists of 18 residues. CDR3 loop: CSGRGRGPRPSYNSPLHF. The DNA for the CDR3 is TGCAGCGGGAGGGGGCGCGGGCCGAGGCCCTCCTATAATTCACCCCTCCACTTT.

The chain uses TRBV9 and TRBJ2-5, with no clear D. V was cut by 0 bases and J by 7 bases, with 13 bases left in between. Per germline, CDR1 SGDLS and CDR2 YYNGEE. There are 14 residues in the CDR3. The CDR3 loop is CASSVVSRSGTQYF. In DNA form, the CDR3 reads TGTGCCAGCAGCGTAGTCTCCAGGTCCGGGACCCAGTACTTC.